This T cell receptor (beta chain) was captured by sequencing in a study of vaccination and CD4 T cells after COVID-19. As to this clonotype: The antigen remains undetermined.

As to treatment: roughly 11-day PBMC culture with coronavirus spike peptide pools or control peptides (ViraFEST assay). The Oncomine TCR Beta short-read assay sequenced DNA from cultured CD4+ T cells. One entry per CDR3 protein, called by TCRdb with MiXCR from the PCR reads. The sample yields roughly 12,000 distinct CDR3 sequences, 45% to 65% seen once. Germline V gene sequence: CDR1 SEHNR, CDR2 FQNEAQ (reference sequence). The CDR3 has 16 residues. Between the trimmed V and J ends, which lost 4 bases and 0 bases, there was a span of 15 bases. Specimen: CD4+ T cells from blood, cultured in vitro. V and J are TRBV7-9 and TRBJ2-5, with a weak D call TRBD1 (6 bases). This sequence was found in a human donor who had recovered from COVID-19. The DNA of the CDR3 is TGTGCCAGCAGCTCCCGGGACACCCGGTACCAAGAGACCCAGTACTTC. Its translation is CASSSRDTRYQETQYF.